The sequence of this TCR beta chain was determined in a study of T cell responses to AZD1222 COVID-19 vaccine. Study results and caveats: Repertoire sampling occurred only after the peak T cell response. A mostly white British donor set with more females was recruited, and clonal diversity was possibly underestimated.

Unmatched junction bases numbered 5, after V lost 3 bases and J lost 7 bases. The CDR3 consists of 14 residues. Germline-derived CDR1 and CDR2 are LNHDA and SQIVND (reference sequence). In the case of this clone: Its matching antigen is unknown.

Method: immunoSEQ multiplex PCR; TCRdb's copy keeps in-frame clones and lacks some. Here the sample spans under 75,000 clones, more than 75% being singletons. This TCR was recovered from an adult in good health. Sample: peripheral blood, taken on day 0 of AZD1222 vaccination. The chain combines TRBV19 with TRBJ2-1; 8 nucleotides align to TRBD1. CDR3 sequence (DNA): TGTGCCAGTAGTATCGACAGGGGTTGGAATGAGCAGTTCTTC. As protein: CASSIDRGWNEQFF.